Presented here are 30 T cell receptor beta chains from one specimen sequenced in a study of cytomegalovirus exposure and HLA in healthy donors. The PCR ran on 60 Vbeta and 13 Jbeta primers. The assay was immunoSEQ multiplex PCR, and TCRdb's table has in-frame clones only and misses some. The sample yields 90,000 to 100,000 clones, roughly four fifths seen once. Sequencing was carried out using PBMCs. These receptors were obtained from a female donor in good health and CMV-seronegative.

The J gene is TRBJ2-2, the V gene TRBV5-6; D might be TRBD1 (5 bases). The V end was cut by 3 bases, the J end by 5 bases, with 17 bases between. Looked up from germline, CDR1 is SGHDT and CDR2 is YYEEEE. The CDR3 is 16 amino acids. The CDR3 region is CASSYTRVVYTGELFF. The CDR3 DNA follows: TGTGCCAGCAGCTATACCAGGGTAGTATATACCGGGGAGCTGTTTTTT.

The V call is TRBV27, the J call TRBJ2-7; possible D gene TRBD2, 5 bases. V was clipped by 3 bases and J by 5 bases, with 8 bases between them. The germline V gene has CDR1 MNHEY and CDR2 SMNVEV (reference sequence). This CDR3 comprises 12 residues. CDR3 residues: CASSFIGDEQYF. The DNA for the CDR3 is TGTGCCAGCAGTTTTATCGGGGACGAGCAGTACTTC.

This clone was picked up a small number of times. The V gene is TRBV5-6, the J gene TRBJ2-1; 9 nucleotides align to TRBD2. This CDR3 is built from 19 residues. The germline V gene encodes CDR1 SGHDT and CDR2 YYEEEE. V lost 4 bases, J lost 8 bases, and 22 bases stayed unmatched. DNA of the CDR3: TGTGCCAGCAGCCCTCGGCCCTTTAGAATGGCTAGCGGGACTCATGAGCAGTTCTTC. Translating gives CASSPRPFRMASGTHEQFF. Supplemented by reference TRBV5-6 and TRBJ2-1, the full variable domain reads DAGVTQSPTHLIKTRGQQVTLRCSPKSGHDTVSWYQQALGQGPQFIFQYYEEEERQRGNFPDRFSGHQFPNYSSELNVNALLLGDSALYLCASSPRPFRMASGTHEQFFGPGTRLTVL.

V and J are TRBV23-1 and TRBJ2-7; the match to TRBD1 covers 11 bases. TRBV23-1 falls under the ORF class, with uncertain function. J gave up 7 bases and V 3 bases, and 17 bases lay outside the gene matches. The CDR3 loop spans 18 amino acids. CDR3 region: CASSHYLGLRDRGVEQYF. For the CDR3, the DNA is TGCGCCAGCAGTCACTACCTAGGACTACGGGACAGGGGGGTAGAGCAGTACTTC.

The V gene is TRBV12-5, the J gene TRBJ1-4; TRBD1 is a possible D gene (6 bases). CDR3 length: 15 amino acids. Trimming took off 5 bases at V and 5 bases at J, with 15 bases between the two ends. Germline V lookup: CDR1 LGHNT, CDR2 FRNRAP. The CDR3 reads CASGPGQSVNEKLFF. The CDR3 DNA reads TGTGCTAGTGGTCCGGGACAATCGGTAAATGAAAAACTGTTTTTT.

This chain joins TRBV6-5 and TRBJ1-2; D might be TRBD1 (6 bases). Deletions cut 5 bases from V and 2 bases from J, with 9 bases between. CDR1 and CDR2 from the germline V gene are MNHEY and SVGAGI. The CDR3 consists of 13 residues. The CDR3 region is CASSERGNYGYTF. DNA for the CDR3: TGTGCCAGCAGTGAAAGGGGGAACTATGGCTACACCTTC.

Notes on this clone: Compared with germline, one end of the junction differs, possibly owing to a read error. The chain couples TRBV7-9 to TRBJ1-4, with TRBD1 matching over 7 bases. The germline CDR1 and CDR2 sequences are SEHNR and FQNEAQ (reference sequence). The CDR3 is 18 amino acids. CDR3 protein: CSSSWWGQKIITNEKLFF. The CDR3 DNA reads as TGTTCCAGCAGCTGGTGGGGACAGAAAATAATAACTAATGAAAAACTGTTTTTT.

The rearrangement uses TRBV21-1 and TRBJ2-2; the D call of TRBD2 is as the table states it, not checked on the DNA. TRBV21-1 is assigned pseudogene status. The CDR3 has 17 amino acids. The CDR3 reads CASSKVRTSGNSGELFF. In DNA form, the CDR3 reads TGTGCCAGCAGCAAAGTTAGGACTAGCGGGAATTCCGGGGAGCTGTTTTTT.

The chain has TRBV7-2 and TRBJ2-7; D gene unclear. Germline V CDR1 and CDR2: SGHTA, FQGNSA. V lost 8 bases and J 2 bases, leaving 10 bases between the germline ends. This CDR3 region has 12 residues. CDR3 residues: CASRTKTYEQYF. The CDR3 coding sequence is TGTGCCAGCCGCACTAAGACCTACGAGCAGTACTTC.

The chain couples TRBV9 to TRBJ2-1; D is perhaps TRBD2 (7 bases). Germline V gene lookup returns CDR1 SGDLS and CDR2 YYNGEE. CDR3 length equals 15 residues. With 2 bases removed from V and 9 bases from J, the gap between germline ends came to 18 bases. CDR3 sequence: CASSVGRGGLSEQFF. In DNA form, the CDR3 reads TGTGCCAGCAGCGTTGGGAGGGGGGGCCTAAGTGAGCAGTTCTTC.

The chain is built from TRBV7-2 and TRBJ1-3, with D unclear. Trimming took off 2 bases at V and 0 bases at J, with 8 bases between the two ends. The CDR3 runs 15 residues. CDR1 and CDR2 (germline): SGHTA, FQGNSA. This CDR3 is CASSLWAASGNTIYF. CDR3 nucleotide sequence: TGTGCCAGCAGCTTATGGGCAGCCTCTGGAAACACCATATATTTT.

The V gene is TRBV2, the J gene TRBJ2-2, with D possibly matching TRBD1 (5 bases). V shed 5 bases and J shed 3 bases, with 13 bases lying between them. Germline CDR1 and CDR2: SNHLY and FYNNEI. There are 15 residues in the CDR3. The CDR3 DNA reads as TGTGCCAGCAGTCCCTGGGGCAGCCACACCGGGGAGCTGTTTTTT. Translation: CASSPWGSHTGELFF.

The chain has TRBV5-4 and TRBJ2-5; TRBD1 agrees at 9 bases. The J segment lost 5 bases and the V segment lost 6 bases, leaving 11 bases of the junction unmatched. Germline V gene lookup returns CDR1 SGHNT and CDR2 YYREEE (reference sequence). The CDR3 contains 15 residues. The chain's CDR3 is CASNLQGTGRETQYF. Written as DNA, the CDR3 is TGTGCCAGCAACCTACAAGGGACAGGGAGGGAGACCCAGTACTTC.

The V and J genes are TRBV5-8 and TRBJ1-5; a possible D gene is TRBD1 (6 bases). The CDR3 contains 15 residues. Trimming stripped 2 bases from V and 3 bases from J, with 12 bases between. CDR1 SGHTS and CDR2 YDEGEE come from the germline V gene. The CDR3, as DNA: TGTGCCAGCAGCTTTGGGGGGGCCGCCAATCAGCCCCAGCATTTT. As protein: CASSFGGAANQPQHF.

The chain has TRBV30 and TRBJ1-3, with unresolved D. V lost 0 bases and J lost 4, with 4 bases in between. Germline loops: CDR1 GTSNPN, CDR2 SVGIG (reference sequence). This CDR3 contains 12 residues. The CDR3 DNA is TGTGCCTGGAGTGTAGAGGGAAACACCATATATTTT. The encoded protein is CAWSVEGNTIYF. The whole variable domain, remainder taken from reference TRBV30 and TRBJ1-3, is SQTIHQWPATLVQPVGSPLSLECTVEGTSNPNLYWYRQAAGRGLQLLFYSVGIGQISSEVPQNLSASRPQDRQFILSSKKLLLSDSGFYLCAWSVEGNTIYFGEGSWLTVV.

This clone appeared a few times. The chain employs TRBV7-2 and TRBJ2-3, with D perhaps TRBD2 (5 bases). Trimming removed 1 base at V and 4 bases at J, with 6 bases between. From germline, CDR1 is SGHTA and CDR2 FQGNSA. This CDR3 spans 13 amino acids. CDR3 region: CASSLGTSDTQYF. The CDR3 DNA is TGTGCCAGCAGCTTAGGGACTTCAGATACGCAGTATTTT.

The sample holds a few counts of this clone. The rearrangement links TRBV11-2 to TRBJ2-1; D is ambiguous. Germline-derived CDR1 and CDR2 are SGHAT and FQNNGV. Trimming shortened V by 6 bases and J by 8 bases, and 14 bases separated the two germline ends. The CDR3 length is 13 residues. The DNA for the CDR3 is TGTGCCAGCAGAGTAATTAGCCGGCATGAGCAGTTCTTC. Its translation is CASRVISRHEQFF.

As regards this clone: The sample carries other DNA sequences with the same CDR3. The chain is built from TRBV19 and TRBJ1-2; a possible D gene is TRBD1 (5 bases). There are 13 residues in the CDR3. V shed 6 bases and J shed 4 bases, with 12 bases lying between them. CDR1 is LNHDA, CDR2 SQIVND, per germline (reference sequence). The CDR3 protein is CASRPGGVYGYTF. CDR3 DNA: TGTGCCAGTAGGCCCGGGGGGGTCTATGGCTACACCTTC.

The chain uses TRBV28 and TRBJ1-2, with D perhaps matching TRBD1 (6 bases). V lost 2 bases and J lost 6, with 10 bases in between. The length of the CDR3 is 13 residues. Per the germline V gene, CDR1 is MDHEN and CDR2 is SYDVKM. The CDR3 spells CASSLNRVNGYTF. The DNA of the CDR3 is TGTGCCAGCAGTTTAAACAGGGTAAATGGCTACACCTTC.

The gene calls are TRBV28 and TRBJ2-3, with D tentatively TRBD2 (6 bases). The CDR3 has 12 residues. The germline CDR1 and CDR2 sequences are MDHEN and SYDVKM. V was cut by 10 bases and J by 5 bases, with 13 bases left in between. The CDR3 loop reads CATYTAGDTQYF. The CDR3 DNA reads as TGTGCCACTTACACAGCGGGAGATACGCAGTATTTT.

The J gene is TRBJ2-1, the V gene TRBV28, with 12 bases that match TRBD1. In germline, CDR1 is MDHEN, CDR2 SYDVKM. J lost 6 bases, V lost 2 bases, and 5 bases had no gene match. This CDR3 spans 16 amino acids. CDR3 in DNA: TGTGCCAGCAGTTTAATTGGGACAGGGGGCATCAATGAGCAGTTCTTC. This translates into CASSLIGTGGINEQFF.

V and J are TRBV25-1 and TRBJ2-1; a weak D match, TRBD2 (5 bases). Germline V gives CDR1 MGHDK, CDR2 SYGVNS. Trimming pared 2 bases from V and 0 bases from J, leaving 11 bases between. This CDR3 region has 16 residues. In nucleotides, the CDR3 is TGTGCCAGCAGTGAACGGCGGGTTAGCTCCTACAATGAGCAGTTCTTC. This sequence encodes CASSERRVSSYNEQFF.

The rearrangement uses TRBV27 and TRBJ2-5; D perhaps matches TRBD1 (6 bases). The germline V gene has CDR1 MNHEY and CDR2 SMNVEV (reference sequence). V lost 3 bases, J lost 7 bases, and 18 bases lay in between. The CDR3 spans 15 residues. This CDR3 is CASSFAGQTGGTQYF. CDR3 nucleotides: TGTGCCAGCAGTTTTGCCGGACAGACGGGCGGGACCCAGTACTTC.

The rearrangement joins TRBV30 to TRBJ2-1; a possible D gene is TRBD2 (6 bases). Trimming stripped 0 bases from V and 1 base from J, with 10 bases between. The germline V gene encodes CDR1 GTSNPN and CDR2 SVGIG (reference sequence). This CDR3 comprises 15 residues. The CDR3 DNA reads as TGTGCCTGGAGTGTACCAGGGAGGTCCTACAATGAGCAGTTCTTC. Translating it yields CAWSVPGRSYNEQFF.

This clone turned up a few times. The rearrangement joins TRBV15 to TRBJ1-5, with 8 nucleotides matching TRBD1. The V gene end was trimmed by 5 bases and the J gene end by 6 bases; junction bases not matched to a gene: 12. This CDR3 is 16 amino acids long. Per germline, CDR1 LNHNV and CDR2 YYDKDF (reference sequence). Here the CDR3 reads CATSGTGDRRTQPQHF. The CDR3 region has the DNA TGTGCCACCAGCGGAACAGGGGACAGGAGGACTCAGCCCCAGCATTTT.

V and J are TRBV11-3 and TRBJ2-2; possible D gene TRBD2, 6 bases. V lost 1 base and J 0 bases, leaving 9 bases between the germline ends. CDR1 is SGHNT, CDR2 YENEEA, per germline. This CDR3 is built from 16 residues. The CDR3 is CASSLGLGTNTGELFF. The DNA of the CDR3 is TGTGCCAGCAGCTTAGGACTAGGGACGAACACCGGGGAGCTGTTTTTT.

V gene TRBV30 combines with J gene TRBJ1-1, with D perhaps TRBD1 (6 bases). CDR3 size: 14 residues. Germline V gene sequence: CDR1 GTSNPN, CDR2 SVGIG (reference sequence). V shed 3 bases and J shed 8 bases, with 19 bases lying between them. CDR3 sequence (DNA): TGTGCCTGGAGGAGGACAGCCCGGGGGGACGAAGCTTTCTTT. Translating it yields CAWRRTARGDEAFF.

This chain uses TRBV9 with TRBJ2-7; 7 positions agree with TRBD2. CDR1 is SGDLS, CDR2 YYNGEE, per germline. CDR3 length equals 15 residues. J lost 0 bases, V lost 3 bases, and 6 bases had no gene match. CDR3 sequence: CASSAGAGVSYEQYF. The CDR3, as DNA: TGTGCCAGCAGCGCCGGGGCGGGGGTCTCCTACGAGCAGTACTTC.

This clone has just a few counts. The chain couples TRBV5-4 to TRBJ1-1; D is uncertain. V gave up 0 bases and J gave up 0 bases, with 6 bases separating them. This CDR3 spans 14 amino acids. CDR1 is SGHNT, CDR2 YYREEE, per germline (reference sequence). The CDR3 sequence: CASSLDRMNTEAFF. CDR3 DNA: TGTGCCAGCAGCTTGGACAGAATGAACACTGAAGCTTTCTTT.

This clone was seen a few times. The chain carries TRBV10-3 and TRBJ2-3, with D possibly matching TRBD1 (6 bases). V was shortened by 9 bases and J by 3 bases, with 19 bases between the two germline ends. The CDR3 is 15 amino acids. Germline loops: CDR1 ENHRY, CDR2 SYGVKD. The CDR3 sequence: CAIKNRADLTDTQYF. CDR3 coding DNA: TGTGCCATTAAAAACAGGGCTGATTTAACAGATACGCAGTATTTT.